The 24 T cell receptor beta chains given below trace back to one sample, sequenced in a study of tumor-infiltrating lymphocytes in oesophageal squamous cell carcinoma. TCRdb called the PCR reads again in MiXCR, with one record for every CDR3 protein. Here the sample spans about 12,000 distinct CDR3 sequences, 55% to 70% being singletons. The sample was esophageal tumor tissue. These receptors were collected from a female donor with esophageal squamous cell carcinoma.

The chain links TRBV6-2 or TRBV6-3 to TRBJ2-5, with 10 bases lining up with TRBD2. The tail of the sequence fits TRBJ2-7 better, so the J call may be wrong. This CDR3 has 16 amino acids. From germline, CDR1 is MNHEY and CDR2 SVGEGT. CDR3 loop: CASRTTIAGGSYEQYF. DNA of the CDR3: TGTGCCAGCAGGACTACAATAGCGGGAGGATCCTACGAGCAGTACTTC.

The chain links TRBV6-6 to TRBJ2-5; 7 positions agree with TRBD1. Near its end, the DNA agrees better with TRBJ2-4, so the J call may be wrong. This CDR3 is built from 14 residues. Germline values: CDR1 MNHNY, CDR2 SVGAGI (reference sequence). CDR3 loop: CASSSPGQKNIQYF. Here the CDR3 DNA reads TGTGCCAGCAGTTCGCCGGGACAGAAAAACATTCAGTACTTC.

This clonotype is large by share. In DNA, the CDR3 is TGTGCCAGCAGTTACTCCTTGCCTGAATCCTACAATGAGCAGTTCTTC. It is translated as CASSYSLPESYNEQFF. The rearrangement links TRBV6-6 to TRBJ2-1; D is unclear. The CDR3 has 16 amino acids. Germline CDR1 MNHNY, CDR2 SVGAGI (reference sequence). V lost 0 bases to trimming and J lost 1 base, with 10 bases between them.

The rearrangement links TRBV7-8 to TRBJ2-3, with TRBD1 as a possible D gene (5 bases). V was cut by 1 base and J by 4 bases, with 12 bases left in between. The CDR3 spans 15 residues. The germline gives CDR1 SGHVS, CDR2 FQNEAQ. CDR3 in amino acids: CASSLVYRTPDTQYF. The CDR3 DNA is TGTGCCAGCAGCTTAGTATACAGGACCCCAGATACGCAGTATTTT.

To note about this clonotype: The junction departs from the called germline gene at one end, perhaps through a read error. The chain employs TRBV27 and TRBJ2-7, with unresolved D. Germline V CDR1 and CDR2: MNHEY, SMNVEV (reference sequence). The CDR3 is made up of 12 amino acids. Here the CDR3 reads CASSSGGYEQHF. The CDR3 DNA reads TGTGCCAGCAGTTCAGGTGGCTACGAGCAGCACTTT.

This clonotype was observed a handful of times. The chain carries TRBV6-1 and TRBJ2-2; TRBD2 matches at 15 bases. V gave up 8 bases and J gave up 4 bases; unmatched junction bases: 8. The CDR3 totals 17 residues. The germline V gene encodes CDR1 MNHNS and CDR2 SASEGT. This chain's CDR3 is CASDGLAGGPVTGELFF. CDR3 DNA: TGTGCCAGCGACGGACTAGCGGGAGGGCCGGTCACCGGGGAGCTGTTTTTT.

Within the sample, this clonotype is medium-sized. The CDR3, as DNA: TGTGCCATCGCGGGACAGGGGGTCAGCGAGCAGTACTTC. Its translation: CAIAGQGVSEQYF. The chain uses TRBV10-3 and TRBJ2-7; the match to TRBD1 covers 11 bases. Losses at the gene ends were 8 bases for V and 6 bases for J; bases not matched to a gene: 6. The germline gives CDR1 ENHRY, CDR2 SYGVKD. This CDR3 is built from 13 residues.

This clonotype occurred a few times. V and J are TRBV7-3 and TRBJ2-1, with 7 bases fitting TRBD2. The DNA end is more similar to TRBJ2-7, so the J call may be wrong. Germline assignment: CDR1 SGHTA and CDR2 FQGTGA. The CDR3 sequence is 15 residues long. Here the CDR3 DNA reads TGTGCCAGCAGCTTAACGGGAGGGAACTCCTACGAGCAGTACTTC. Amino acids: CASSLTGGNSYEQYF.

The rearrangement links TRBV7-9 to TRBJ2-5, with D perhaps being TRBD1 or TRBD2 (5 bases each). The CDR3 sequence is 14 residues long. CDR1 SEHNR and CDR2 FQNEAQ come from the germline V gene (reference sequence). V lost 4 bases and J lost 5, with 14 bases in between. In nucleotides, the CDR3 is TGTGCCAGCAGCTCCTGGACGGGGCCGGAGACCCAGTACTTC. Translation: CASSSWTGPETQYF.

This clonotype was seen only a few times. This chain connects TRBV7-8 to TRBJ2-7; D possibly corresponds to TRBD2 (5 bases). The J call is uncertain, as TRBJ2-5 better fits the DNA end. Germline values: CDR1 SGHVS, CDR2 FQNEAQ. This CDR3 is built from 14 residues. The chain's CDR3 is CASSFRENQETQYF. The DNA for the CDR3 is TGTGCCAGCAGCTTCCGGGAAAACCAAGAGACCCAGTACTTC.

The rearrangement uses TRBV7-2 and TRBJ2-5, with D tentatively TRBD1 or TRBD2 (5 bases each). The last part of the DNA fits TRBJ2-1 better; the J call may be wrong. CDR3 size: 13 residues. CDR1 SGHTA and CDR2 FQGNSA come from the germline V gene. CDR3: CASSLAGVGEQFF. The CDR3 DNA follows: TGTGCCAGCAGCTTAGCGGGGGTGGGTGAGCAGTTCTTC.

The rearrangement links TRBV11-2 to TRBJ1-6; a weak D match, TRBD1 (5 bases). The CDR3 has 15 residues. CDR1 is SGHAT, CDR2 FQNNGV, per germline. The ends were cut back, 1 base at V and 4 bases at J, with 8 bases in the middle. The CDR3 region has the DNA TGTGCCAGCAGCTTAGGGGGGACTTATAATTCACCCCTCCACTTT. This gives the protein CASSLGGTYNSPLHF.

This chain uses TRBV5-6 with TRBJ2-7; D is perhaps TRBD1 or TRBD2 (5 bases each). This CDR3 is 15 amino acids long. The V gene lost 4 bases and the J gene lost 7 bases, with 21 bases spanning the gap. Looked up from germline, CDR1 is SGHDT and CDR2 is YYEEEE. The CDR3 spells CASSNVGVGSVEQYF. The CDR3 DNA sequence: TGTGCCAGCAGCAATGTGGGGGTCGGTTCCGTTGAGCAGTACTTC.

In this sample, this clonotype turned up a few times. This sequence joins TRBV28 and TRBJ2-5; 12 bases agree with TRBD2. The CDR3 contains 15 residues. The germline V gene has CDR1 MDHEN and CDR2 SYDVKM. Trimming at V came to 5 bases and at J to 7 bases, leaving 8 bases not matched to a gene. CDR3: CASSPPTSGGGTQYF. The DNA for the CDR3 is TGTGCCAGCAGTCCACCGACTAGCGGGGGAGGGACCCAGTACTTC.

This clonotype was counted only a few times. The rearrangement links TRBV6-1 to TRBJ1-2; D is unresolved. The V and J ends lost 4 bases and 3 bases respectively, with 12 bases between them. The germline V gene encodes CDR1 MNHNS and CDR2 SASEGT. The CDR3 consists of 14 residues. The CDR3 bases are TGTGCCAGCAGTGCTCGGTGGAGGGACTATGGCTACACCTTC. Protein product: CASSARWRDYGYTF.

The rearrangement joins TRBV7-2 to TRBJ2-7; D unresolved. The DNA matches TRBJ2-5 better at its end, which makes the J call doubtful. This CDR3 spans 13 amino acids. Per germline, CDR1 SGHTA and CDR2 FQGNSA. The CDR3 spells CASSSQVQETQYF. Here the CDR3 DNA reads TGTGCCAGCAGCTCCCAAGTACAAGAGACCCAGTACTTC.

V usage is TRBV6-6 and J usage is TRBJ2-1; TRBD2 is a possible D gene (6 bases). The assigned J gene may be wrong: the sequence end matches TRBJ2-5 better. The CDR3 extends over 15 amino acids. Germline V gene sequence: CDR1 MNHNY, CDR2 SVGAGI (reference sequence). The CDR3 bases are TGTGCCAGCAGTTCCGTGGCCGGAGCGGGAGAGACCCAGTACTTC. This encodes CASSSVAGAGETQYF.

J is TRBJ2-3 and V is TRBV12-3 or TRBV12-4; 8 nucleotides match TRBD1. Trimming cost V 6 bases and J 0 bases; bases outside gene matches: 2. The CDR3 covers 14 residues. CDR3 sequence: CASSDRGSTDTQYF. The CDR3 region has the DNA TGTGCCAGCAGCGACAGGGGAAGCACAGATACGCAGTATTTT.

The gene calls are TRBV7-3 and TRBJ2-1, with no clear D. Germline V CDR1 and CDR2: SGHTA, FQGTGA. The CDR3 has 16 amino acids. Trimming left V 5 bases short and J 4 bases short, with 18 bases between. CDR3 sequence reads: CASSPNQAAPYNEQFF. The CDR3 DNA reads TGTGCCAGCAGCCCCAACCAAGCCGCCCCATACAATGAGCAGTTCTTC.

This clonotype has only a few counts. The junction departs from germline at one end; a sequencing error may be responsible. The rearrangement uses TRBV7-9 and TRBJ2-1; D possibly corresponds to TRBD2 (6 bases). CDR3 length: 10 residues. Germline lookup yields CDR1 SEHNR and CDR2 FQNEAQ (reference sequence). Here the CDR3 DNA reads TGTGCCAGCGGACCGAGAAGCGGGTACTTC. Translating it yields CASGPRSGYF.

The rearrangement joins TRBV7-2 to TRBJ2-5, with TRBD2 matching 7 bases. The J call may not be correct, given that the DNA end is closer to TRBJ2-1. The germline CDR1 and CDR2 sequences are SGHTA and FQGNSA. This CDR3 has 14 residues. In nucleotides, the CDR3 is TGTGCCACCAATAGCGGGTGGCCCTACAATGAGCAGTTCTTC. Translation: CATNSGWPYNEQFF.

This clonotype was counted ten times or more. This sequence joins TRBV5-6 and TRBJ2-1; D is perhaps TRBD1 or TRBD2 (5 bases each). The J call may not be correct, given that the DNA end is closer to TRBJ2-7. The CDR3 loop spans 17 amino acids. Germline V gene lookup returns CDR1 SGHDT and CDR2 YYEEEE. Written as DNA, the CDR3 is TGTGCCAGCAGCCCTACCGGGGCCTCCGGGCGGATGAATGAGCAGTACTTC. The encoded protein is CASSPTGASGRMNEQYF.

This clonotype is medium-sized (0.01 to 0.1%) within its sample. This chain connects TRBV12-3 or TRBV12-4 to TRBJ2-1; 12 bases fit TRBD2. V gave up 4 bases and J gave up 7 bases; unmatched junction bases: 5. This CDR3 region has 15 residues. The CDR3 region has the DNA TGTGCCAGCAGTTCCCTGACTAGCGGGAGAAATGAGCAGTTCTTC. This encodes CASSSLTSGRNEQFF.

The sample holds many counts of this clonotype. The chain uses TRBV7-2 and TRBJ2-5; 7 bases map to TRBD1. TRBJ2-7 matches the DNA end more closely, so the J call is doubtful. The CDR3 extends over 14 amino acids. From germline, CDR1 is SGHTA and CDR2 FQGNSA. The CDR3 here is CASSTDRQSYEQYF. The CDR3 DNA reads as TGTGCCAGCAGCACGGACAGGCAATCCTACGAGCAGTACTTC.